This TCR beta chain came from a study of blood T cells in healthy people across ages (dated by TCRdb to between 2014 and 2017). Turning to the overall study: Template switching captured roughly one uniquely barcoded TCR beta cDNA molecule per two T cells in model experiments. To track age-related changes in TCR beta repertoire diversity, the study relied on deep sequencing normalized with unique cDNA molecular identifiers. Donors were grouped into four age groups: young (average 16 years), middle-aged (less than 40), aged (62) and long-lived (approximately 82). To avoid experimental bias, donors of different ages were randomly spread across the sequencing lanes. For two donors (one aged 18 to 29 and one aged 80 or older), the study analyzed two additional independent replicas of 1 million unique cDNA reads from the same blood draw.

This clonotype turned up a few times. Its binding antigen is unknown. No much larger clonotype is one base removed from it; base qualities were not supplied. Relative to germline, V is missing 2 bases and J is missing 3 bases, with 3 bases of the junction outside any gene match. The CDR3 spans 15 residues, from the cysteine through the phenylalanine. CDR3 DNA is the only sequence kept; it has 45 bases, read in frame from the first base. The receptor library was made with 5' RACE. This sample was sequenced with an Illumina HiSeq 2500. A second PCR of roughly 6 to 11 cycles was run with a J-beta primer mix and a sample-barcoded 5' primer. A template-switch 5' adaptor carrying 12 random nucleotides introduced a unique molecular identifier onto each TCR beta cDNA molecule. Each sample yielded at least 2.5 million CDR3-containing paired-end reads. All of the RNA was converted into first-strand cDNA using the Mint cDNA synthesis kit, with a TRBC-specific oligonucleotide serving as the primer. All cDNA was treated with uracil-DNA glycosylase and then went through a first 18-cycle PCR with the universal primers M1SS and BC2_uni_R. Per the authors' processing: Normalization of each sample was performed by random selection of 1 million high-quality reads, each carrying a distinct molecular identifier. Reads with shared molecular identifiers were discarded instead of being binned into consensus sequences. MiTCR, with a Q25 quality threshold and the strictest error-elimination algorithm, was used for CDR3 identification, clonotype clustering and error correction. Lower-bound total TCR beta diversity was estimated with a nonparametric unseen species model using Euler transformation. TCRdb reworked the public reads: Q25 trimming with fastp, MiXCR clone assembly, productive beta chains retained. Each entry is one CDR3 protein sequence, shown with its most common DNA and genes. These V and J calls derive from TCRdb rather than the authors' analysis. A total of under 950,000 distinct CDR3 sequences appear in this sample, 22% of them only once. The top ten clonotypes cover around a fifth of the sample.

Study-level results and caveats: Since profiling was done on bulk unsorted PBMCs, naive and antigen-experienced compartments could not be conclusively compared. Total diversity estimates from one million sequenced T cells were considered lower bounds and underestimates. There was a strong correlation between observed TCR beta diversity and the percentage of naive T cells measured by flow cytometry. The long-lived group showed more naive CD4+ T cells, fewer expanded clones and increased TCR diversity than the aged group, suggesting age selection. Donor CMV infection status was unknown, potentially confounding age-related changes in expanded clonotypes. As age increased, observed TCR beta diversity per million T cells dropped in a roughly linear way, and a significant reduction was already evident by age about 40.

Systemically healthy Caucasian individuals from Russia, around 38 in total and aged roughly 6 to 95 years, were included as donors. Each donor gave roughly 9.5 milliliters of peripheral blood, collected into EDTA-treated Vacutainer tubes. PBMCs were isolated by Ficoll-Paque density-gradient centrifugation, with at least 6 million obtained per sample. Total RNA was extracted from PBMCs with Trizol reagent, with at least 5 micrograms obtained per sample. For every donor, flow cytometry on a PBMC aliquot measured the percentage of naive CD45RAhigh/CD27high T cells. The rearranged segments are TRBV12-3 or TRBV12-4 and TRBJ2-1; 8 junctional bases match TRBD2. The source is a man aged 65-85 years in good health. Sequencing was done on a sample of blood. The CDR3 reads CASSLPAGDYNEQFF. The DNA reads as follows: TGTGCCAGCAGTTTACCAGCGGGAGACTACAATGAGCAGTTCTTC.